The TCR beta chain described here comes from a study of cytomegalovirus exposure and HLA in healthy donors. Study observations and caveats: It was reported that the classifier diagnosed cytomegalovirus status with high specificity and sensitivity in both the original and validation cohorts. Researchers catalogued approximately 160 TCR beta chains as cytomegalovirus-associated.

Between the trimmed V and J ends, which lost 1 base and 6 bases, there was a span of 10 bases. The CDR3 length is 14 residues. Germline V gives CDR1 SGHAT, CDR2 FQNNGV. Clones were read by immunoSEQ multiplex PCR, and TCRdb kept only the in-frame ones, dropping some. The sample consists of around 300,000 clones, approximately 86% of them appearing once. A word on this clone: Its antigen is not identified.

The rearrangement uses TRBV11-2 and TRBJ2-1; D uncertain. The source material was PBMCs. The TCR was taken from a young woman in good health and CMV-seronegative. The CDR3 sequence: CASSLAIEPNEQFF. CDR3 bases: TGTGCCAGCAGCTTAGCTATCGAGCCCAATGAGCAGTTCTTC.